This T cell receptor (beta chain) stems from a study of T cell clones after liver transplantation. The V gene end was trimmed by 5 bases and the J gene end by 0 bases; junction bases not matched to a gene: 7. This CDR3 contains 16 residues. Germline V gene sequence: CDR1 SGHTA, CDR2 FQGTGA. Some clones are missing from TCRdb's copy, which holds only in-frame ones; the method was immunoSEQ multiplex PCR. The repertoire holds tens of thousands of clones, with about 80% as singletons. The chain uses TRBV7-3 and TRBJ2-1; 7 nucleotides match TRBD2. This sequence originates from a human patient who received a liver transplant. A subset of T cells may come from the graft donor. Sequences were derived from CD4+ T cells from blood, sampled 12 months after liver transplant. The CDR3 DNA follows: TGTGCCAGCAGCGAAACGAGCGGGGCCTCCTACAATGAGCAGTTCTTC. Its protein is CASSETSGASYNEQFF.